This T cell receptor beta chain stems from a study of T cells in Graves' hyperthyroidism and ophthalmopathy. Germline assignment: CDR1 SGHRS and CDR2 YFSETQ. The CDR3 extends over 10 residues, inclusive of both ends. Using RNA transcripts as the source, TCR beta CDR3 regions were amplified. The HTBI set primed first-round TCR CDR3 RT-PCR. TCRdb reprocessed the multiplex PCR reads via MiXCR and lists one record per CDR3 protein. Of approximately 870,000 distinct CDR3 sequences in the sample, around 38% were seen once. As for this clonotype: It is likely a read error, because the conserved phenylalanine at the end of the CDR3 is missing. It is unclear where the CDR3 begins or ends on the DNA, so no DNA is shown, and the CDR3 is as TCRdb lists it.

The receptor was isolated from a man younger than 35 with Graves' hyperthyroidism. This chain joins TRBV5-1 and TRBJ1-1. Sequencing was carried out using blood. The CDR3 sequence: CASSDTAGVY.